Each of the 3 T cell receptor beta chains below was sequenced from the same sample in a study of neurological immune-mediated disorders. Via MiXCR, TCRdb re-called the 5' RACE reads, giving one row per CDR3 protein. This sample carries roughly 60,000 distinct CDR3 sequences, roughly 3.5% of them seen once, and the ten largest clones take about 3%. The specimen was PBMCs. These receptors came from a woman aged 30 to 39 with multiple sclerosis.

This clonotype has a count of ten or more. V usage is TRBV14 and J usage is TRBJ2-3, with D unclear. There are 16 residues in the CDR3. Looked up from germline, CDR1 is SGHDN and CDR2 is FVKESK. The V end was cut by 2 bases, the J end by 0 bases, with 12 bases between. The CDR3 here is CASSQFPAPSTDTQYF. The DNA of the CDR3 is TGTGCCAGCAGCCAATTCCCAGCACCAAGCACAGATACGCAGTATTTT.

In its sample, this clonotype was seen many times. The chain recombines TRBV11-1 with TRBJ2-6, with D perhaps TRBD1 (6 bases). This CDR3 has 16 amino acids. Germline-derived CDR1 and CDR2 are SGHAT and FQDESV (reference sequence). V gave up 6 bases and J gave up 0 bases, with 12 bases separating them. The CDR3 sequence is CASRPDRPSGANVLTF. The CDR3 DNA sequence: TGTGCCAGCAGGCCCGACAGGCCCTCTGGGGCCAACGTCCTGACTTTC. Full variable domain (outside the CDR3, taken from reference TRBV11-1 and TRBJ2-6): EAEVAQSPRYKITEKSQAVAFWCDPISGHATLYWYRQILGQGPELLVQFQDESVVDDSQLPKDRFSAERLKGVDSTLKIQPAELGDSAMYLCASRPDRPSGANVLTFGAGSRLTVL.

This chain connects TRBV20-1 to TRBJ2-7; TRBD2 might be the D (6 bases). From germline, CDR1 is DFQATT and CDR2 SNEGSKA (reference sequence). The CDR3 sequence is 13 residues long. V was trimmed by 4 bases and J by 1 base, leaving 11 bases between them. The CDR3 spells CSATPGLSYEQYF. The CDR3 nucleotides read TGCAGTGCTACACCGGGACTTTCCTACGAGCAGTACTTC.